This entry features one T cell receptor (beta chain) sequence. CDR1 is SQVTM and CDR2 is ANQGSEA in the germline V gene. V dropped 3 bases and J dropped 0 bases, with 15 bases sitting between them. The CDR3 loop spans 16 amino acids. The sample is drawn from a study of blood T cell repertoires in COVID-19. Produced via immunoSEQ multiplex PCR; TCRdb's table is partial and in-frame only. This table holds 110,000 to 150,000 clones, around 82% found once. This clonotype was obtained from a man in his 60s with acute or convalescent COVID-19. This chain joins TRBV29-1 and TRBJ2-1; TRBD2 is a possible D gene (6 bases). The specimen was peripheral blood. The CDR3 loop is CSVEGGLRLSYNEQFF. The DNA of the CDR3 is TGCAGCGTTGAGGGGGGACTTCGCCTCTCCTACAATGAGCAGTTCTTC.